What follows describes a single T cell receptor beta chain. Antigen specificity is unknown. The record originates from a study of cytomegalovirus exposure and HLA in healthy donors. The study, taken as a whole, reports: In a later analysis, compared with equally common non-associated chains, HLA-associated beta chains were more expanded. As was reported, the HLA-A and HLA-B alleles of most subjects were accurately predicted from TCR beta sequences. The number of N-insertions in an Asian-associated ancestry cluster was reportedly below the roughly 670-donor mean in a later analysis.

Primers: 60 Vbeta forward and 13 Jbeta reverse. Repertoires were generated with immunoSEQ multiplex PCR, while TCRdb's copy carries only in-frame clones and drops some. The table lists 110,000 to 150,000 clones, around 84% of them singletons, with 2.5% in the top ten. While unrecorded immune exposures were likely, the donors were nominally healthy when sampled. Sequenced material: PBMCs. This receptor was obtained from a boy aged 2-9 years in good health and CMV-seronegative.

The CDR3 DNA is TGTGCCATCAGTGTCAGGACAGGGGGGACAGATACGCAGTATTTT. This gives the protein CAISVRTGGTDTQYF. The chain combines TRBV10-3 with TRBJ2-3; 10 nucleotides agree with TRBD1. J lost 3 bases, V lost 4 bases, and 4 bases had no gene match. Germline CDR1 is ENHRY and CDR2 is SYGVKD. The CDR3 runs 15 residues.